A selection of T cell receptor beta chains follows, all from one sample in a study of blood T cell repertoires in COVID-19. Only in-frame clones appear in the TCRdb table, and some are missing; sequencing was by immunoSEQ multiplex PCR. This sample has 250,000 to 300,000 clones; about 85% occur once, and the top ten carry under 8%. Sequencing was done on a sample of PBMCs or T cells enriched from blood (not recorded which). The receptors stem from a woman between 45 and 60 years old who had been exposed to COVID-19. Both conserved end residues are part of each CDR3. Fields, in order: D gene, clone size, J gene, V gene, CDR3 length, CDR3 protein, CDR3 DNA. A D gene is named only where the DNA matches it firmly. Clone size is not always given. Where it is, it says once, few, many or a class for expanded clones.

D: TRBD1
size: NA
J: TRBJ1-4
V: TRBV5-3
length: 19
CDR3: CARSLFYLSRTGAIEKLFF
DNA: TGTGCCAGAAGCTTGTTTTATCTGTCGAGGACAGGGGCGATAGAAAAACTGTTTTTT

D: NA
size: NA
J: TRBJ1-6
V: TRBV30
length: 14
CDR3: CAWSATGYHSPLHF
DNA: TGTGCCTGGAGTGCCACAGGGTACCATTCACCCCTCCACTTT

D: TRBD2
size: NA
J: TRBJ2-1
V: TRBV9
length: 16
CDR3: CASSVSGGGAYNEQFF
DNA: TGTGCCAGCAGCGTATCTGGTGGGGGGGCCTACAATGAGCAGTTCTTC

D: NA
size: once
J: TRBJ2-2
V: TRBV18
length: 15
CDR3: CASSTGSTPTGELFF
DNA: TGTGCCAGCTCGACTGGGTCGACTCCCACCGGGGAGCTGTTTTTT

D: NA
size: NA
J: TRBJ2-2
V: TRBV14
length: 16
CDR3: CASSQVRTPNTGELFF
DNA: TGTGCCAGCAGCCAAGTAAGGACACCGAACACCGGGGAGCTGTTTTTT

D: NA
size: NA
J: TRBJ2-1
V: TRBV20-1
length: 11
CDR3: CSLPRGFEQFF
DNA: TGCAGCCTACCCAGAGGATTTGAACAGTTCTTC

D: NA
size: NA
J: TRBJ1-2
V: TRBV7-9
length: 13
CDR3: CASSSRQGNGYTF
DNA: TGTGCCAGCAGCTCCCGTCAGGGCAATGGCTACACCTTC

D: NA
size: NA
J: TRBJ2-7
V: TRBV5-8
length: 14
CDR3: CASSSYMGAYEQYF
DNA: TGTGCCAGCAGCTCTTATATGGGGGCTTACGAGCAGTACTTC

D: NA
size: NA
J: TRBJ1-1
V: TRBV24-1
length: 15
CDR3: CATSDLGRANTEAFF
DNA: TGTGCCACCAGTGATTTGGGCAGGGCGAACACTGAAGCTTTCTTT

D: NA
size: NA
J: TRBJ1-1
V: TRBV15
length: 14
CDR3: CATSRDKRDTEAFF
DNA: TGTGCCACCAGCAGAGATAAGAGGGATACTGAAGCTTTCTTT

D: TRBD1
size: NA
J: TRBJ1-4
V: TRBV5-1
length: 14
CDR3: CASSLKGTAEKLFF
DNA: TGCGCCAGCAGCTTAAAAGGGACAGCTGAAAAACTGTTTTTT

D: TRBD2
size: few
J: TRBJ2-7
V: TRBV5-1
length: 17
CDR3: CASSSTLRGGASYEQYF
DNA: TGCGCCAGCAGCTCGACCCTTCGGGGGGGGGCTTCCTACGAGCAGTACTTC

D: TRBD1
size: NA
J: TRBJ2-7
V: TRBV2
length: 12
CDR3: CASKRQGEEQYF
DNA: TGTGCCAGCAAGAGACAGGGTGAGGAGCAGTACTTC

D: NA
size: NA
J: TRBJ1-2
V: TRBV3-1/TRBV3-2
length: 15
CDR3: CASSPTKTGAHGYTF
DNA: TGTGCCAGCAGCCCGACCAAGACGGGAGCCCATGGCTACACCTTC

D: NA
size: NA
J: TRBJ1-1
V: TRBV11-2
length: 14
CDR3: CASSKQRMNTEAFF
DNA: TGTGCCAGCAGCAAACAGAGAATGAACACTGAAGCTTTCTTT

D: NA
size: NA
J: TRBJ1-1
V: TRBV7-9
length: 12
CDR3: CASSQKNTEAFF
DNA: TGTGCCAGCAGCCAGAAGAACACTGAAGCTTTCTTT

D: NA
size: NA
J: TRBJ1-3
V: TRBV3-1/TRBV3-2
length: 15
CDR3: CASSPGTSSGNTIYF
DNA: TGTGCCAGCAGCCCCGGGACTAGCTCTGGAAACACCATATATTTT

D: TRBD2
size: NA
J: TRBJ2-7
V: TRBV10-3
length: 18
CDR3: CATGGLTSGGKKTYEQYF
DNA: TGTGCCACCGGGGGACTGACTAGCGGGGGGAAGAAGACCTACGAGCAGTACTTC

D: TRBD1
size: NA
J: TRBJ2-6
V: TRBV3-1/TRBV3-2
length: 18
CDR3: CASSQETGGAGGANVLTF
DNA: TGTGCCAGCAGCCAAGAAACAGGGGGCGCAGGTGGGGCCAACGTCCTGACTTTC

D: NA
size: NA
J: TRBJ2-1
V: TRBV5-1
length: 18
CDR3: CASRIVSGSGATVHEQFF
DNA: TGCGCCAGCAGGATTGTGTCAGGTTCTGGGGCCACGGTCCATGAGCAGTTCTTC

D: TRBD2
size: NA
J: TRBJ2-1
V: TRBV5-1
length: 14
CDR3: CASSSAGGNNEQFF
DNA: TGCGCCAGCAGCTCGGCCGGGGGGAACAATGAGCAGTTCTTC

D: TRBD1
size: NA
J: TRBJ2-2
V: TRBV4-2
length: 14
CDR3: CASSQRKGAPELFF
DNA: TGTGCCAGCAGCCAACGTAAGGGGGCCCCGGAGCTGTTTTTT

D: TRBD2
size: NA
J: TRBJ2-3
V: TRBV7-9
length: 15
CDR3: CASSSGLEEADTQYF
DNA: TGTGCCAGCAGCTCGGGACTAGAGGAGGCAGATACGCAGTATTTT

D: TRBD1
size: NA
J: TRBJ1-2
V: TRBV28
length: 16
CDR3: CASRSPGTGLLYGYTF
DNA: TGTGCCAGCAGGTCCCCGGGGACAGGGCTGCTTTATGGCTACACCTTC

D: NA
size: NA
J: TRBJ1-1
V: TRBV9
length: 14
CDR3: CASSVSGLNTEAFF
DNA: TGTGCCAGCAGCGTATCAGGGTTGAACACTGAAGCTTTCTTT

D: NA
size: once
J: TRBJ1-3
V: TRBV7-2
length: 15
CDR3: CASSSPGGAGNTIYF
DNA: TGTGCCAGCAGCTCACCTGGGGGGGCTGGAAACACCATATATTTT

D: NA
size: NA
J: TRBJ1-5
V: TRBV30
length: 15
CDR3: CAWSATGFSNQPQHF
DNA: TGTGCCTGGAGTGCGACAGGATTCAGCAATCAGCCCCAGCATTTT

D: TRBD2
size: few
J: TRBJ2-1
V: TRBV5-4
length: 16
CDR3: CASSLFRRGGLNEQFF
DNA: TGTGCCAGCAGCTTGTTTAGGCGGGGGGGCCTCAATGAGCAGTTCTTC

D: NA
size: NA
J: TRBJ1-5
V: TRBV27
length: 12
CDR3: CASSGGGQPQHF
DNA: TGTGCCAGCAGTGGGGGGGGTCAGCCCCAGCATTTT

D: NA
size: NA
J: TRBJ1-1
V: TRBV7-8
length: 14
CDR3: CASTGDSPYTEAFF
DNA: TGTGCCAGCACCGGTGACAGCCCTTACACTGAAGCTTTCTTT

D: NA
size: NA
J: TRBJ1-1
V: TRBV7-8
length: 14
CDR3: CASSLFRWNTEAFF
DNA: TGTGCCAGCAGCTTATTCCGGTGGAACACTGAAGCTTTCTTT

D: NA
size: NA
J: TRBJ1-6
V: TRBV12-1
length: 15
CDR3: CAAPSPDSNNSPLHF
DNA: TGTGCCGCCCCATCCCCGGACTCCAACAATTCACCCCTCCACTTT

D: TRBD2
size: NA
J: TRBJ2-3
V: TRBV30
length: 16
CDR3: CAWSRTRGGLGDTQYF
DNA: TGTGCCTGGAGTCGTACGCGGGGGGGCCTTGGAGATACGCAGTATTTT

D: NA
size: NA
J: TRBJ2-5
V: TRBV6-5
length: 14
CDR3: CASSYDSGGGSQYF
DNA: TGTGCCAGCAGTTATGATAGCGGCGGCGGGTCCCAGTACTTC

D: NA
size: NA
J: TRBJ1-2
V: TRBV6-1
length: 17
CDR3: CASSEFDRKKLHYGYTF
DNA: TGTGCCAGCAGTGAATTTGACAGAAAAAAACTTCACTATGGCTACACCTTC

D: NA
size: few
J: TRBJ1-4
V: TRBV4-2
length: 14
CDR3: CASSSKQGYEKLFF
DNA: TGTGCCAGCAGCTCAAAGCAGGGGTATGAAAAACTGTTTTTT

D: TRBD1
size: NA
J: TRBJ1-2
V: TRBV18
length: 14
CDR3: CASSPRGPGHGYTF
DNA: TGTGCCAGCTCACCAAGGGGGCCGGGCCATGGCTACACCTTC

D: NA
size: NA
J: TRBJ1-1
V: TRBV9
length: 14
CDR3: CASSVDRDRTEAFF
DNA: TGTGCCAGCAGCGTAGACAGGGATCGAACTGAAGCTTTCTTT

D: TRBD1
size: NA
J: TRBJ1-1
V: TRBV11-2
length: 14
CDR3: CASSLRDRDTEAFF
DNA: TGTGCCAGCAGCTTACGGGACAGGGACACTGAAGCTTTCTTT

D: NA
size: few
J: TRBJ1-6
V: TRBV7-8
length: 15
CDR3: CASSLMGQYNSPLHF
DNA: TGTGCCAGCAGCTTAATGGGCCAGTATAATTCACCCCTCCACTTT

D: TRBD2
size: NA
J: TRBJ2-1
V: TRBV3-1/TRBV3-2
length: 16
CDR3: CASSLSGGISYNEQFF
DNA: TGTGCCAGCAGCCTTAGCGGGGGGATCTCCTACAATGAGCAGTTCTTC

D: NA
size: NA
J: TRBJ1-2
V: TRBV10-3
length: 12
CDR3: CAISHAQDGYTF
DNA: TGTGCCATCAGCCACGCCCAGGATGGCTACACCTTC

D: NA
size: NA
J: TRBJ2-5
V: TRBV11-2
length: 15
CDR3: CASRVGAGLQETQYF
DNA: TGTGCCAGCAGAGTAGGGGCGGGATTGCAAGAGACCCAGTACTTC

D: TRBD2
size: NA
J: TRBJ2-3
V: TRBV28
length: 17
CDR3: CASSSPSTAGGGDTQYF
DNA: TGTGCCAGCAGTTCCCCATCTACGGCGGGGGGCGGGGATACGCAGTATTTT

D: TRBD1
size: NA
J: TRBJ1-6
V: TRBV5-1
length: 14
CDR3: CASSPGQQTSPLHF
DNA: TGCGCCAGCAGCCCGGGACAGCAGACTTCACCCCTCCACTTT

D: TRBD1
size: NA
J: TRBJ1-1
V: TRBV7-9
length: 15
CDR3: CASSLGTGANTEAFF
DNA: TGTGCCAGCAGCTTGGGGACAGGGGCGAACACTGAAGCTTTCTTT

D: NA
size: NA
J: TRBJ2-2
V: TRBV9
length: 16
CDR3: CASSVGPQGTTGELFF
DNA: TGTGCCAGCAGCGTGGGGCCACAGGGTACCACCGGGGAGCTGTTTTTT

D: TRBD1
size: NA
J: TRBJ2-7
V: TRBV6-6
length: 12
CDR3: CASSYGQDEQYF
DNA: TGTGCCAGCAGTTACGGACAGGACGAGCAGTACTTC

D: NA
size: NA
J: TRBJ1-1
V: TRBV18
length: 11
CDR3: CASSEYTEAFF
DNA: TGTGCCAGCTCAGAGTACACTGAAGCTTTCTTT

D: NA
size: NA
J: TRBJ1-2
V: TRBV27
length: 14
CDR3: CASSFFDGWEGYTF
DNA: TGTGCCAGCAGTTTTTTCGACGGTTGGGAGGGCTACACCTTC

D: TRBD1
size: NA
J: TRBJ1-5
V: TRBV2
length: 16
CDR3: CASSRDRIRGNQPQHF
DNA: TGTGCCAGCAGTAGGGACAGGATTCGTGGCAATCAGCCCCAGCATTTT

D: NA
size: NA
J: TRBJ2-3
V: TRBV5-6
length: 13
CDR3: CASSLLGTDTQYF
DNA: TGTGCCAGCAGCTTACTTGGCACAGATACGCAGTATTTT

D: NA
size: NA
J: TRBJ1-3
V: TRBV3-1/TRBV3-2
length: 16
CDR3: CASSQGGSLAGNTIYF
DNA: TGTGCCAGCAGCCAAGGAGGATCCCTCGCGGGAAACACCATATATTTT

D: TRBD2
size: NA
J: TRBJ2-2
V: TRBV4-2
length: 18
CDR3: CASSPMTSGGANAGELFF
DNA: TGTGCCAGCAGCCCAATGACTAGCGGGGGGGCCAACGCCGGGGAGCTGTTTTTT

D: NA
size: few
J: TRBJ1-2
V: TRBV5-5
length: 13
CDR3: CASSSQGFLSYTF
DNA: TGTGCCAGCAGCTCTCAGGGGTTCCTAAGCTACACCTTC

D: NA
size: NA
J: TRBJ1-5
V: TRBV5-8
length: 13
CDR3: CASSLDRGQPQHF
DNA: TGTGCCAGCAGCTTGGATCGCGGTCAGCCCCAGCATTTT

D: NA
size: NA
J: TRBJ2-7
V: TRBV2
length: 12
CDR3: CASSDQAYEQYF
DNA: TGTGCCAGCAGTGACCAGGCGTACGAGCAGTACTTC

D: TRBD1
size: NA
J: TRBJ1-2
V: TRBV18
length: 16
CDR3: CASSPDIGQGAHGYTF
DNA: TGTGCCAGCTCACCGGATATAGGACAGGGGGCTCATGGCTACACCTTC

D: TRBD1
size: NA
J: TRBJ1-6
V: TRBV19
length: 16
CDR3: CASSAGQGLSNSPLHF
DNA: TGTGCCAGTAGTGCCGGACAGGGCCTAAGTAATTCACCCCTCCACTTT